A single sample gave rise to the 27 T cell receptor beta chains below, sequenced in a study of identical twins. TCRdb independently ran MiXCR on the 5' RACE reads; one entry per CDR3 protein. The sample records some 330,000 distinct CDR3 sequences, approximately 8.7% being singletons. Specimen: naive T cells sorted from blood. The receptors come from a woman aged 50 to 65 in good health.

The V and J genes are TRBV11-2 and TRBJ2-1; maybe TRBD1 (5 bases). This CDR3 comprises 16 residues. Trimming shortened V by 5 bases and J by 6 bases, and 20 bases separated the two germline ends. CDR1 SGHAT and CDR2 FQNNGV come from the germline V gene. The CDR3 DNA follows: TGTGCCAGCAGCCCTCTCTCCAGGGTACCCTCCAATGAGCAGTTCTTC. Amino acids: CASSPLSRVPSNEQFF.

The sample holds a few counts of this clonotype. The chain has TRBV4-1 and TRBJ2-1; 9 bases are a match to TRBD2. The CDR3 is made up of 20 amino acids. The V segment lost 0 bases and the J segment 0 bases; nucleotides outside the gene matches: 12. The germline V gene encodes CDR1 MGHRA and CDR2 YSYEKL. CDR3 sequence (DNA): TGCGCCAGCAGCCAAGATGGGGGACTAGCAGCCCTTAGCTCCTACAATGAGCAGTTCTTC. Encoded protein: CASSQDGGLAALSSYNEQFF.

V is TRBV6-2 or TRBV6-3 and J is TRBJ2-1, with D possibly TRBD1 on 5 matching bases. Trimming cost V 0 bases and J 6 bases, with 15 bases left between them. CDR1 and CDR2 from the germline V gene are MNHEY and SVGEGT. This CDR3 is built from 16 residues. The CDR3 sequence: CASSYSMQGYFNEQFF. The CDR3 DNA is TGTGCCAGCAGTTACTCGATGCAGGGATACTTCAATGAGCAGTTCTTC.

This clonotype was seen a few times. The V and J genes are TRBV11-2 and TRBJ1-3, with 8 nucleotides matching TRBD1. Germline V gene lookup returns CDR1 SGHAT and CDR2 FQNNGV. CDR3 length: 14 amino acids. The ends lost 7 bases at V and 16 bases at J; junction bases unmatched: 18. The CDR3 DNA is TGTGCCAGCATTGAGGGGGGACAGGCCCTTATCATGTATTTT. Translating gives CASIEGGQALIMYF.

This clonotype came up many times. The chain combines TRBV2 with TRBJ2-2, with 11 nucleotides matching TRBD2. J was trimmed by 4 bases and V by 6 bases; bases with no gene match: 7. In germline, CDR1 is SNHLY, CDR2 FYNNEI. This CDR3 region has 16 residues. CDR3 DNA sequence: TGTGCCAGCAGCCCCCCACTAGCGGGGGTCACCGGGGAGCTGTTTTTT. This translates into CASSPPLAGVTGELFF.

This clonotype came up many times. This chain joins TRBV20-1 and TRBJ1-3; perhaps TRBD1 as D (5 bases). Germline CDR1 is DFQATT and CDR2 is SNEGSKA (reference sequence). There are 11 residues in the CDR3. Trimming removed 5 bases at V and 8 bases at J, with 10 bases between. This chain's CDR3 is CSAPRGDTIYF. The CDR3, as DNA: TGCAGTGCTCCCCGAGGGGACACCATATATTTT.

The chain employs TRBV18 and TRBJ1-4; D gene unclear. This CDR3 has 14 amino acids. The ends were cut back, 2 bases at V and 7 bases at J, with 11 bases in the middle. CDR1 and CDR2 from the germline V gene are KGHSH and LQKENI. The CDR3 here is CASSPGRKSEKLFF. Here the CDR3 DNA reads TGTGCCAGCTCACCAGGAAGGAAGAGTGAAAAACTGTTTTTT.

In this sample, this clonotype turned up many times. CDR3 sequence: CASSLLGAAETQYF. For the CDR3, the DNA is TGTGCCAGCAGCCTTCTCGGAGCGGCCGAGACCCAGTACTTC. The rearrangement joins TRBV11-2 to TRBJ2-5; tentative D call: TRBD2 (5 bases). Germline V lookup: CDR1 SGHAT, CDR2 FQNNGV. V lost 5 bases, J lost 5 bases, and 15 bases lay in between. The CDR3 loop spans 14 amino acids.

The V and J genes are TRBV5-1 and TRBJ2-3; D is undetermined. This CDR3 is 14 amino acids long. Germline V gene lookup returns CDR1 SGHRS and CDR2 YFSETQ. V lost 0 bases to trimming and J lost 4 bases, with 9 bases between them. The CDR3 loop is CASSLGRAADTQYF. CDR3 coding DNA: TGCGCCAGCAGCTTGGGACGGGCTGCAGATACGCAGTATTTT.

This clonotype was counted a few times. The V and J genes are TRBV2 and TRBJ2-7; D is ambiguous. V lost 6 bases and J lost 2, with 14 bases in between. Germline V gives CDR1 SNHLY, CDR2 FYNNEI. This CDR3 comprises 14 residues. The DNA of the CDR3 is TGTGCCAGCAGGACCGGGCCCAAGGCCTACGAGCAGTACTTC. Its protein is CASRTGPKAYEQYF.

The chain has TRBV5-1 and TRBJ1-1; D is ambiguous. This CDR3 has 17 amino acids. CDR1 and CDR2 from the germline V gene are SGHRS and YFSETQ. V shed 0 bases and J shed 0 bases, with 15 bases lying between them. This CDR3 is CASSLGPGVGLNTEAFF. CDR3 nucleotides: TGCGCCAGCAGCTTGGGCCCCGGGGTGGGGTTGAACACTGAAGCTTTCTTT.

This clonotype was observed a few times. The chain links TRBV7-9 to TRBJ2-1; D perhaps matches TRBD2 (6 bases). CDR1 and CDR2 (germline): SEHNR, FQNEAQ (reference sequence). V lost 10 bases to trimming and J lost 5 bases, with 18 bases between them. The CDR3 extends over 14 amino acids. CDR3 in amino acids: CATIGSEPNNEQFF. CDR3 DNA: TGTGCCACCATCGGGAGTGAGCCGAACAATGAGCAGTTCTTC.

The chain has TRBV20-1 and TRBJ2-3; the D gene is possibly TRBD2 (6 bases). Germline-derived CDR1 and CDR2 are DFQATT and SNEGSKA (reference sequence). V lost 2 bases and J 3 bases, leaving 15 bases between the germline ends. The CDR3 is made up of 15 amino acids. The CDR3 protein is CSARSSVRGTDTQYF. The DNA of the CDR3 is TGCAGTGCTAGATCTAGCGTGAGAGGTACAGATACGCAGTATTTT.

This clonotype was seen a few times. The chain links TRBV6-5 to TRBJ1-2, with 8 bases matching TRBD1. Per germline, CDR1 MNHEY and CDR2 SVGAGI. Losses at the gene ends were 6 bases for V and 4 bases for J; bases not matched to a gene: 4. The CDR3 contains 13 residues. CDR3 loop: CASRTGAPYGYTF. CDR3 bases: TGTGCCAGCAGGACAGGGGCCCCCTATGGCTACACCTTC.

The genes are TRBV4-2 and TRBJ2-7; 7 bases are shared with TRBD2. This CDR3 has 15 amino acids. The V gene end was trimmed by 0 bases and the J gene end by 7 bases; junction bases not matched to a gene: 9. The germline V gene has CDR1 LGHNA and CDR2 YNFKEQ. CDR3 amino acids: CASSQDVGGLLEQYF. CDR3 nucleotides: TGTGCCAGCAGCCAAGACGTGGGAGGGTTGTTGGAGCAGTACTTC.

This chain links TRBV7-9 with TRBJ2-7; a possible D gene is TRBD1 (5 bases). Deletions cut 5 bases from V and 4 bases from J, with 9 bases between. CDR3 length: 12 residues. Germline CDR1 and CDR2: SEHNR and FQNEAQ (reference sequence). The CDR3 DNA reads TGTGCCAGCAGCACCCAGGGTTACGAGCAGTACTTC. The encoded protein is CASSTQGYEQYF.

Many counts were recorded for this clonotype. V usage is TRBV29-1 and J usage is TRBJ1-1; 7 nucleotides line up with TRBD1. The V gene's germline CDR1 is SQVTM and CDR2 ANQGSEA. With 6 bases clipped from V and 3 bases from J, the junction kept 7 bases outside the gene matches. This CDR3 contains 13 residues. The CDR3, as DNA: TGCAGCGTGTCAGGGGGGGGCTACACTGAAGCTTTCTTT. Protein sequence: CSVSGGGYTEAFF.

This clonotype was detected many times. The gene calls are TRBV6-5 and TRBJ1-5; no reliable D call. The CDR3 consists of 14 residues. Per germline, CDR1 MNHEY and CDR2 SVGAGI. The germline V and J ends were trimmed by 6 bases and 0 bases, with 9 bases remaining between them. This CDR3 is CASRTGGSNQPQHF. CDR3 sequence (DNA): TGTGCCAGCAGGACGGGCGGTAGCAATCAGCCCCAGCATTTT.

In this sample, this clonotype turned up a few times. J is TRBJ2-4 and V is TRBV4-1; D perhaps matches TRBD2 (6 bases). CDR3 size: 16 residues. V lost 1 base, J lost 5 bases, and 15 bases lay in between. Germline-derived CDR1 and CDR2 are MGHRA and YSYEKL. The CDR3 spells CASSQVGTWDQNIQYF. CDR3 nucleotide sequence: TGCGCCAGCAGCCAAGTGGGGACTTGGGACCAAAACATTCAGTACTTC.

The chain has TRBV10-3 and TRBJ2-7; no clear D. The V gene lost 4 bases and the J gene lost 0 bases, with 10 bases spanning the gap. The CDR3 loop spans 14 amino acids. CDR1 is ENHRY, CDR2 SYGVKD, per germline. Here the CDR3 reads CAISVGPSSYEQYV. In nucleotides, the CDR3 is TGTGCCATCAGTGTCGGGCCGAGCTCCTACGAGCAGTACGTC.

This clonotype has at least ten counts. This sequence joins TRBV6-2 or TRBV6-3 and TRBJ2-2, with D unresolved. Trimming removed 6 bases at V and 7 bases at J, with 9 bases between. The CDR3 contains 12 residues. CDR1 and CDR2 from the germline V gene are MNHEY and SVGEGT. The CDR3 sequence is CASRHTIGELFF. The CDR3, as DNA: TGTGCCAGCAGACACACCATCGGGGAGCTGTTTTTT.

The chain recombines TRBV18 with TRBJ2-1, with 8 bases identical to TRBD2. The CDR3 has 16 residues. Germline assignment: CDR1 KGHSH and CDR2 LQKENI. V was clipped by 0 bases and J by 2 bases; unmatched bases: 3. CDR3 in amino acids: CASSPPTLAAYNEQFF. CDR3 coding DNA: TGTGCCAGCTCACCACCTACACTAGCGGCCTACAATGAGCAGTTCTTC.

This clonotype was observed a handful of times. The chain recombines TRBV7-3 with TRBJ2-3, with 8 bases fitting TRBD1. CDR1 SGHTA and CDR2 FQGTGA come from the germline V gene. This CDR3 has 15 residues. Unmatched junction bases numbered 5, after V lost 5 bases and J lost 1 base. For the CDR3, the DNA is TGTGCCAGCAGCCCGACAGGGGACCGCACAGATACGCAGTATTTT. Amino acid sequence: CASSPTGDRTDTQYF. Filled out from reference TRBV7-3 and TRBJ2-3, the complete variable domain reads GAGVSQTPSNKVTEKGKYVELRCDPISGHTALYWYRQSLGQGPEFLIYFQGTGAADDSGLPNDRFFAVRPEGSVSTLKIQRTERGDSAVYLCASSPTGDRTDTQYFGPGTRLTVL.

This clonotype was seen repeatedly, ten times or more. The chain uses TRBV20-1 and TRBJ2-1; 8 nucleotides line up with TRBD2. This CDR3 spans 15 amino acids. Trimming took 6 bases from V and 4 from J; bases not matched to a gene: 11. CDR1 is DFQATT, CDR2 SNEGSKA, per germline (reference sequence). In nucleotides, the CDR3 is TGCAGTGCGGGTCCAACCGGGACTAGATACAATGAGCAGTTCTTC. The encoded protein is CSAGPTGTRYNEQFF.

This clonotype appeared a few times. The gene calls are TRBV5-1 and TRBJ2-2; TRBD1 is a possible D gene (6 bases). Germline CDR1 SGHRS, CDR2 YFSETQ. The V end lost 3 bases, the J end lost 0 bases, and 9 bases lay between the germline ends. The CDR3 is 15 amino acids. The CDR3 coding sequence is TGCGCCAGCAGCTCAGGGGATGCGAACACCGGGGAGCTGTTTTTT. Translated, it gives CASSSGDANTGELFF.

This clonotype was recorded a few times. The CDR3 region is CSVAPNSGPIRGNEQFF. The CDR3 nucleotides are TGCAGCGTTGCCCCAAATTCGGGACCCATACGGGGAAATGAGCAGTTCTTC. The rearrangement uses TRBV29-1 and TRBJ2-1, with D perhaps TRBD1 or TRBD2 (5 bases each). The V and J ends lost 4 bases and 7 bases respectively, with 26 bases between them. The CDR3 runs to 17 residues. CDR1 is SQVTM and CDR2 is ANQGSEA in the germline V gene.

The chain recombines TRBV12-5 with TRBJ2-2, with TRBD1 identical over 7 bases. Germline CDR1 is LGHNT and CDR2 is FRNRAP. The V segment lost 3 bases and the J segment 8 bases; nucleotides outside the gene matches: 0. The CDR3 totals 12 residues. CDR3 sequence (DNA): TGTGCTAGTGGTTTCAGGGGGGGGGAGCTGTTTTTT. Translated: CASGFRGGELFF. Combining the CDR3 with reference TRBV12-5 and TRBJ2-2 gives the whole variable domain DARVTQTPRHKVTEMGQEVTMRCQPILGHNTVFWYRQTMMQGLELLAYFRNRAPLDDSGMPKDRFSAEMPDATLATLKIQPSEPRDSAVYFCASGFRGGELFFGEGSRLTVL.